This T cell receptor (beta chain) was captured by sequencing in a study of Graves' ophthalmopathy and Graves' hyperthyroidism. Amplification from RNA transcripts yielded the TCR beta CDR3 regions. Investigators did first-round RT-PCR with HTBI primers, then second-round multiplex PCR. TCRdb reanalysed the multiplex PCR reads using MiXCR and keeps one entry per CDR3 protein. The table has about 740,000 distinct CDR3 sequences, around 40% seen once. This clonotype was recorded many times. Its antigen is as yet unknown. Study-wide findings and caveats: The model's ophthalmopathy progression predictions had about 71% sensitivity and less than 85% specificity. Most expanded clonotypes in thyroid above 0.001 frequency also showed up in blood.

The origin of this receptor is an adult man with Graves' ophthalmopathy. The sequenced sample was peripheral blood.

The CDR3 here is CSVEQETQYF. In DNA form, the CDR3 reads TGCAGCGTTGAACAAGAGACCCAGTACTTC. The V gene is TRBV29-1, the J gene TRBJ2-5; D is undetermined. This CDR3 region has 10 residues. In germline, CDR1 is SQVTM, CDR2 ANQGSEA. V was pared by 2 bases and J by 2 bases, with 0 bases between.